The next 10 T cell receptor beta chains were all read from a single sample in a study of blood T cells in healthy people across ages. The use of a sample-barcoded 5' primer and a J-beta primer mix characterized a second PCR of roughly 7 to 11 cycles. Via MiXCR, TCRdb re-called the 5' RACE reads, giving one row per CDR3 protein. Seen here are approximately 800,000 distinct CDR3 sequences, 58% observed once, and the top ten hold around 20%. Sequencing was carried out using blood. The receptors stem from a man under 40 in good health.

This chain joins TRBV7-6 and TRBJ2-5; 12 bases match TRBD2. With V trimmed by 5 bases and J by 5 bases, 9 bases remained unmatched. CDR1 and CDR2 (germline): SGHVS, FNYEAQ. The CDR3 totals 16 residues. The CDR3: CASSHWTSGNAETQYF. The CDR3 nucleotides are TGTGCCAGCAGCCATTGGACTAGCGGGAACGCGGAGACCCAGTACTTC.

In the case of this clonotype: At one of its ends the junction is not consistent with the germline gene, which may arise from a read error. The chain joins TRBV20-1 to TRBJ2-2, with a weak D call TRBD2 (6 bases). The CDR3 sequence is 14 residues long. The germline gives CDR1 DFQATT, CDR2 SNEGSKA (reference sequence). The CDR3 here is CSARRRGGTEELFF. The CDR3 DNA is TGCAGTGCTAGGAGGCGGGGAGGCACCGAGGAGCTGTTTTTT.

The chain employs TRBV20-1 and TRBJ2-7; D gene unclear. Looked up from germline, CDR1 is DFQATT and CDR2 is SNEGSKA (reference sequence). The V gene lost 0 bases and the J gene lost 3 bases, with 21 bases spanning the gap. The CDR3 has 17 residues. Here the CDR3 DNA reads TGCAGTGCTAGAGACCGGTTAGTGGACCCTTGGAGCTACGAGCAGTACTTC. The encoded protein is CSARDRLVDPWSYEQYF.

The chain uses TRBV6-2 or TRBV6-3 and TRBJ1-1; D gene uncertain. Trimming cost V 2 bases and J 5 bases, with 6 bases left between them. This CDR3 is built from 12 residues. Germline CDR1 reads MNHEY; CDR2 reads SVGEGT. For the CDR3, the DNA is TGTGCCAGCAGTTACCCCAGTACTGAAGCTTTCTTT. Translated: CASSYPSTEAFF.

The V call is TRBV5-1, the J call TRBJ2-4, with TRBD1 identical over 7 bases. The J call could be wrong; TRBJ2-7 is a better fit for the DNA end. There are 15 residues in the CDR3. Germline values: CDR1 SGHRS, CDR2 YFSETQ. CDR3 amino acids: CASSLDGTDFYEQYF. In DNA, the CDR3 is TGCGCCAGCAGCTTGGACGGGACAGACTTCTACGAGCAGTACTTC.

The rearrangement joins TRBV7-2 to TRBJ2-7, with D maybe TRBD2 (6 bases). Trimming took 4 bases from V and 3 from J, leaving 7 bases between them. Germline loops: CDR1 SGHTA, CDR2 FQGNSA. The CDR3 has 12 residues. The CDR3 coding sequence is TGTGCCAGCAGCTGGGGGGACTACGAGCAGTACTTC. Protein sequence: CASSWGDYEQYF.

The V gene is TRBV19, the J gene TRBJ1-2; D gene uncertain. Per the germline V gene, CDR1 is LNHDA and CDR2 is SQIVND (reference sequence). This CDR3 is built from 14 residues. V gave up 7 bases and J gave up 7 bases, with 19 bases separating them. CDR3 in amino acids: CASNSRRLDSGYTF. The CDR3 coding sequence is TGTGCCAGTAACAGTCGCAGACTAGATAGTGGCTACACCTTC. The whole variable domain, remainder taken from reference TRBV19 and TRBJ1-2, is DGGITQSPKYLFRKEGQNVTLSCEQNLNHDAMYWYRQDPGQGLRLIYYSQIVNDFQKGDIAEGYSVSREKKESFPLTVTSAQKNPTAFYLCASNSRRLDSGYTFGSGTRLTVV.

The J gene is TRBJ2-1, the V gene TRBV20-1, with 10 positions matching TRBD2. Germline values: CDR1 DFQATT, CDR2 SNEGSKA (reference sequence). The CDR3 loop spans 16 amino acids. Unmatched junction bases numbered 6, after V lost 0 bases and J lost 4 bases. In DNA form, the CDR3 reads TGCAGTGCTAGAGACCCAGCGGGGGGGACTTACAATGAGCAGTTCTTC. Translated: CSARDPAGGTYNEQFF.

The chain recombines TRBV6-6 with TRBJ2-5; 7 bases align to TRBD2. The CDR3 has 16 residues. The V and J ends lost 6 bases and 1 base, in that order; junction bases with no gene match: 11. Germline assignment: CDR1 MNHNY and CDR2 SVGAGI (reference sequence). The CDR3 coding sequence is TGTGCCAGCAGCTACAGCGGTAGCGGGTCCCAAGAGACCCAGTACTTC. Amino acids: CASSYSGSGSQETQYF.

The chain uses TRBV9 and TRBJ2-3, with TRBD2 as a possible D gene (5 bases). Trimming removed 2 bases from V and 8 bases from J, with 18 bases in between. The V gene's germline CDR1 is SGDLS and CDR2 YYNGEE. This CDR3 comprises 15 residues. The CDR3 is CASSVLDSNPTTQYF. As DNA, the CDR3 is TGTGCCAGCAGCGTTCTGGACTCCAACCCCACTACGCAGTATTTT.